What follows are 8 T cell receptor beta chains derived from one specimen sequenced in a study of cytomegalovirus exposure and HLA in healthy donors. The PCR was carried out with 60 Vbeta primers and 13 Jbeta primers. TCRdb's table, derived via immunoSEQ multiplex PCR, lists solely in-frame clones and lacks some. The sample lists roughly 100,000 clones, approximately 78% occurring once. Sample: PBMCs. The receptors here all came from a woman aged 40 to 55 in good health and CMV-seronegative.

This sequence joins TRBV6-6 and TRBJ2-7; TRBD2 might be the D (5 bases). CDR1 is MNHNY, CDR2 SVGAGI, per germline (reference sequence). V lost 3 bases and J lost 2, with 14 bases in between. This CDR3 region has 15 residues. The CDR3 nucleotides are TGTGCCAGCAGTTATTCGGGGAGAAACCCCTACGAGCAGTACTTC. It translates to CASSYSGRNPYEQYF.

The chain has TRBV6-5 and TRBJ1-5; D ambiguous. Germline V gives CDR1 MNHEY, CDR2 SVGAGI. The CDR3 spans 14 residues. V was cut by 6 bases and J by 1 base, with 10 bases left in between. This CDR3 is CASSPRKSNQPQHF. The CDR3 bases are TGTGCCAGCAGCCCTAGGAAGAGCAATCAGCCCCAGCATTTT.

V is TRBV5-8 and J is TRBJ1-3; the D gene is possibly TRBD1 (6 bases). CDR1 is SGHTS and CDR2 is YDEGEE in the germline V gene. V was cut by 4 bases and J by 5 bases, with 16 bases left in between. The CDR3 runs 15 residues. The CDR3 is CASSHTGQGRNTIYF. For the CDR3, the DNA is TGTGCCAGCAGCCATACGGGACAAGGGAGAAACACCATATATTTT. Drawing the rest from reference TRBV5-8 and TRBJ1-3, the complete variable domain is EAGVTQSPTHLIKTRGQQATLRCSPISGHTSVYWYQQALGLGLQFLLWYDEGEERNRGNFPPRFSGRQFPNYSSELNVNALELEDSALYLCASSHTGQGRNTIYFGEGSWLTVV.

The chain links TRBV6-5 to TRBJ2-1; possible D gene TRBD2, 6 bases. The germline gives CDR1 MNHEY, CDR2 SVGAGI. Trimming removed 6 bases from V and 2 bases from J, with 14 bases in between. The CDR3 sequence is 15 residues long. DNA of the CDR3: TGTGCCAGCAGCCCCCCCGGGGGAACCTACAATGAGCAGTTCTTC. Encoded protein: CASSPPGGTYNEQFF.

The chain combines TRBV15 with TRBJ2-7; 8 positions agree with TRBD1. Germline trimming cut 1 base from V and 0 bases from J; bases unmatched to any gene: 2. The CDR3 length is 15 residues. Germline lookup yields CDR1 LNHNV and CDR2 YYDKDF (reference sequence). The CDR3 nucleotides read TGTGCCACCAGCAGAGCAGGGGGCCTCTCCTACGAGCAGTACTTC. Translating gives CATSRAGGLSYEQYF.

The J gene is TRBJ2-2, the V gene TRBV4-3; the D gene is possibly TRBD2 (6 bases). CDR3 length: 15 amino acids. The germline gives CDR1 LGHNA, CDR2 YSLEER. The germline V and J ends were trimmed by 0 bases and 3 bases, with 8 bases remaining between them. The CDR3 protein is CASSQDRGYTGELFF. CDR3 nucleotides: TGCGCCAGCAGCCAAGATCGGGGGTACACCGGGGAGCTGTTTTTT.

The chain links TRBV28 to TRBJ2-7, with TRBD2 identical over 10 bases. This CDR3 contains 18 residues. Germline V CDR1 and CDR2: MDHEN, SYDVKM. V gave up 1 base and J gave up 0 bases; unmatched junction bases: 9. This CDR3 reads CASSLLGSGRPSSYEQYF. CDR3 DNA sequence: TGTGCCAGCAGTTTATTGGGTAGCGGGAGGCCGAGCTCCTACGAGCAGTACTTC.

This rearrangement joins TRBV4-3 to TRBJ2-1; no clear D gene. Germline V lookup: CDR1 LGHNA, CDR2 YSLEER. Between the trimmed V and J ends, which lost 3 bases and 7 bases, there was a span of 16 bases. The CDR3 covers 15 residues. For the CDR3, the DNA is TGCGCCAGCAGCCAGGAGAGTCGACTCGGGAATGAGCAGTTCTTC. It specifies CASSQESRLGNEQFF.